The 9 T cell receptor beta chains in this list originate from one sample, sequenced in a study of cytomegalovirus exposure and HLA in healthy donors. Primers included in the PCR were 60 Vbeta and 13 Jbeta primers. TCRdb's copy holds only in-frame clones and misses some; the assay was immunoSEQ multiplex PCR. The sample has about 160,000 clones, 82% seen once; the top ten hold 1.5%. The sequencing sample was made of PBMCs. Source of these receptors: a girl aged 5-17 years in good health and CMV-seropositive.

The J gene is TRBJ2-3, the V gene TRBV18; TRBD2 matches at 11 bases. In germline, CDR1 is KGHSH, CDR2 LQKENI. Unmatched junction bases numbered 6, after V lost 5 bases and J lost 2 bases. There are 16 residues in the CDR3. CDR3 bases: TGTGCCAGCTCATCTCTTAGCGGGGGGGCCACAGATACGCAGTATTTT. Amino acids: CASSSLSGGATDTQYF. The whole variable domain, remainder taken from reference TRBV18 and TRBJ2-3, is NAGVMQNPRHLVRRRGQEARLRCSPMKGHSHVYWYRQLPEEGLKFMVYLQKENIIDESGMPKERFSAEFPKEGPSILRIQQVVRGDSAAYFCASSSLSGGATDTQYFGPGTRLTVL.

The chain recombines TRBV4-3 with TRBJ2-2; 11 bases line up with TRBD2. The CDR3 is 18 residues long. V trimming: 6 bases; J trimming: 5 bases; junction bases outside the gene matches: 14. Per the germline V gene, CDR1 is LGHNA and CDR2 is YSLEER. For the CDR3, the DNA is TGCGCCAGCAGGCCAACGGTTAGCGGGGGGGCAGGGACCGGGGAGCTGTTTTTT. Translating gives CASRPTVSGGAGTGELFF.

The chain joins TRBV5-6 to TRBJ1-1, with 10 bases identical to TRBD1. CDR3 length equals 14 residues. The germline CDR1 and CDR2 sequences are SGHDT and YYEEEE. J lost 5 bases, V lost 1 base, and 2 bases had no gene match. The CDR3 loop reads CASSLQGQGTEAFF. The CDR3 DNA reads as TGTGCCAGCAGCTTGCAGGGACAGGGGACTGAAGCTTTCTTT.

The CDR3 region has the DNA TGTGCCAGCACTCGGCAGGGGGACAGATTTGCAGATACGCAGTATTTT. Its translation: CASTRQGDRFADTQYF. The genes are TRBV28 and TRBJ2-3, with TRBD1 matching over 7 bases. CDR1 is MDHEN and CDR2 is SYDVKM in the germline V gene. The CDR3 totals 16 residues. J was trimmed by 4 bases and V by 7 bases; bases with no gene match: 14. The full variable domain, in which reference TRBV28 and TRBJ2-3 provide the parts outside the CDR3, is DVKVTQSSRYLVKRTGEKVFLECVQDMDHENMFWYRQDPGLGLRLIYFSYDVKMKEKGDIPEGYSVSREKKERFSLILESASTNQTSMYLCASTRQGDRFADTQYFGPGTRLTVL.

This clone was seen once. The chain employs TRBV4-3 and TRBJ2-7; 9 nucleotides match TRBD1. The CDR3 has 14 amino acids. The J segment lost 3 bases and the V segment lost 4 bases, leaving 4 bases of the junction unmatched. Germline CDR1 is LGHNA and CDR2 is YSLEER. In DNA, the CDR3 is TGCGCCAGCAGCCTAGGACAGGGGAACTACGAGCAGTACTTC. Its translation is CASSLGQGNYEQYF.

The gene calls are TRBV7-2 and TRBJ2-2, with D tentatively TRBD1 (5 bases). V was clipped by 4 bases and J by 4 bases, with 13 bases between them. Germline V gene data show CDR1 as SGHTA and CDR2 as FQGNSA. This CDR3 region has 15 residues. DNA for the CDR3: TGTGCCAGCAGCTCCGACAGCAACCCCACCGGGGAGCTGTTTTTT. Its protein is CASSSDSNPTGELFF.

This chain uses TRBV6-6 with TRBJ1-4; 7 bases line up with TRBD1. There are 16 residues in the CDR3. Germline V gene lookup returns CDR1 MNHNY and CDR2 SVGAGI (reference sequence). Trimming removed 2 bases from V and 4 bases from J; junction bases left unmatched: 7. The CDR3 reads CASSYDRDSVNEKLFF. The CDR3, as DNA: TGTGCCAGCAGTTACGACCGGGACAGCGTTAATGAAAAACTGTTTTTT.

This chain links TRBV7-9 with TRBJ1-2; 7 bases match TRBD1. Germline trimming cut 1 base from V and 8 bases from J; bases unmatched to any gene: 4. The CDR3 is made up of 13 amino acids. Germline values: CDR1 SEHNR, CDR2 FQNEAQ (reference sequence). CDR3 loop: CASSLDRGGGYTF. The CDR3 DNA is TGTGCCAGCAGCTTAGACAGGGGAGGAGGCTACACCTTC.

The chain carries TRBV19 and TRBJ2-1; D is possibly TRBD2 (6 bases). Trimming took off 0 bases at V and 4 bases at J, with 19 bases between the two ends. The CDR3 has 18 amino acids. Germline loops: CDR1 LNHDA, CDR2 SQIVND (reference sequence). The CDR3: CASSIEKDGGALYNEQFF. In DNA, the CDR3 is TGTGCCAGTAGTATAGAAAAGGACGGGGGAGCCCTTTACAATGAGCAGTTCTTC. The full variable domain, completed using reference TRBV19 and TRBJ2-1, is DGGITQSPKYLFRKEGQNVTLSCEQNLNHDAMYWYRQDPGQGLRLIYYSQIVNDFQKGDIAEGYSVSREKKESFPLTVTSAQKNPTAFYLCASSIEKDGGALYNEQFFGPGTRLTVL.